Shown below are 30 T cell receptor beta chains from a single sample sequenced in a study of control samples from healthy donors and cancer patients. Here immunoSEQ multiplex PCR was the method, and the copy in TCRdb shows in-frame clones only, minus some. Of about 180,000 clones detected, approximately 91% appear once; the ten largest clones hold approximately 2%. The sample consisted of blood. The receptor source for this set is a woman in her thirties or forties in good health.

CDR3 sequence reads: CASSLQGRETEAFF. The CDR3 DNA reads TGTGCCAGCAGCTTACAGGGAAGGGAAACTGAAGCTTTCTTT. This sequence joins TRBV7-2 and TRBJ1-1, with D tentatively TRBD1 (5 bases). This CDR3 has 14 amino acids. The germline gives CDR1 SGHTA, CDR2 FQGNSA. Trimming took off 2 bases at V and 5 bases at J, with 12 bases between the two ends.

The DNA of the CDR3 is TGTGCCAGCAGGGAGTCGGCCACCCTGTTCGGGGAGCTGTTTTTT. Translating gives CASRESATLFGELFF. The V and J genes are TRBV2 and TRBJ2-2; no clear D. Germline lookup yields CDR1 SNHLY and CDR2 FYNNEI. The CDR3 totals 15 residues. Trimming shortened V by 6 bases and J by 7 bases, and 18 bases separated the two germline ends. The whole variable domain, remainder taken from reference TRBV2 and TRBJ2-2, is EPEVTQTPSHQVTQMGQEVILRCVPISNHLYFYWYRQILGQKVEFLVSFYNNEISEKSEIFDDQFSVERPDGSNFTLKIRSTKLEDSAMYFCASRESATLFGELFFGEGSRLTVL.

This clone was detected only once. The V call is TRBV6-4, the J call TRBJ1-1; no firm D call. The CDR3 spans 13 residues. Trimming removed 2 bases from V and 5 bases from J, with 9 bases in between. The germline CDR1 and CDR2 sequences are MRHNA and SNTAGT. CDR3 DNA sequence: TGTGCCAGCAGTGACAGACGAGGGACTGAAGCTTTCTTT. This sequence encodes CASSDRRGTEAFF.

V and J are TRBV15 and TRBJ1-6, with D perhaps matching TRBD1 (5 bases). Trimming shortened V by 5 bases and J by 0 bases, and 14 bases separated the two germline ends. This CDR3 is built from 17 residues. Germline CDR1 LNHNV, CDR2 YYDKDF (reference sequence). Here the CDR3 DNA reads TGTGCCACCAGCGGCAGGGACGGGAGCTCCTATAATTCACCCCTCCACTTT. This sequence encodes CATSGRDGSSYNSPLHF.

The chain carries TRBV5-1 and TRBJ2-7; the match to TRBD2 covers 8 bases. Germline CDR1 and CDR2: SGHRS and YFSETQ. This CDR3 has 16 amino acids. Germline trimming cut 4 bases from V and 0 bases from J; bases unmatched to any gene: 9. CDR3 sequence (DNA): TGCGCCAGCAGCGGGGGGGCCGGGACTAGCTCCTACGAGCAGTACTTC. Amino acids: CASSGGAGTSSYEQYF. Drawing the rest from reference TRBV5-1 and TRBJ2-7, the complete variable domain is KAGVTQTPRYLIKTRGQQVTLSCSPISGHRSVSWYQQTPGQGLQFLFEYFSETQRNKGNFPGRFSGRQFSNSRSEMNVSTLELGDSALYLCASSGGAGTSSYEQYFGPGTRLTVT.

The chain has TRBV2 and TRBJ2-5; TRBD2 matches 9 bases. V lost 7 bases to trimming and J lost 3 bases; unmatched junction nucleotides: 9. CDR3 size: 15 residues. Germline CDR1 SNHLY, CDR2 FYNNEI. The CDR3 protein is CASIQEAGGKETQYF. In DNA form, the CDR3 reads TGTGCCAGCATCCAGGAAGCGGGGGGTAAAGAGACCCAGTACTTC.

A note on this clone: Given a much more abundant clone one base away, this may be a read error. The chain joins TRBV7-3 to TRBJ1-1; tentatively, D is TRBD1 (5 bases). Trimming pared 5 bases from V and 1 base from J, leaving 11 bases between. Germline CDR1 is SGHTA and CDR2 is FQGTGA. This CDR3 has 14 residues. The CDR3 loop is CASSPGLTNTEAFF. The DNA for the CDR3 is TGTGCCAGCAGCCCGGGACTCACGAACACTGAAGCTTTCTTT.

The gene calls are TRBV6-5 and TRBJ1-2; 7 bases fit TRBD1. The CDR3 totals 13 residues. CDR1 is MNHEY, CDR2 SVGAGI, per germline. The V and J ends lost 5 bases and 8 bases, in that order; junction bases with no gene match: 8. CDR3: CASSPGTASGYTF. The DNA for the CDR3 is TGTGCCAGCAGTCCCGGGACAGCCTCCGGCTACACCTTC.

V is TRBV5-6 and J is TRBJ1-1; the D is unclear. V lost 4 bases, J lost 1 base, and 11 bases lay in between. The germline V gene has CDR1 SGHDT and CDR2 YYEEEE. This CDR3 is built from 14 residues. Written as DNA, the CDR3 is TGTGCCAGCAGCCTGGGGATTGGGAACACTGAAGCTTTCTTT. This translates into CASSLGIGNTEAFF.

The chain has TRBV3-1 (or the pseudogene TRBV3-2) and TRBJ2-7, with TRBD2 identical over 8 bases. Per the germline V gene, CDR1 is LGHDT and CDR2 is YNNKEL (reference sequence). The CDR3 totals 16 residues. Losses at the gene ends were 2 bases for V and 3 bases for J; bases not matched to a gene: 9. The CDR3 bases are TGTGCCAGCAGCCAACCAAGCGGGGGAGCAAACTACGAGCAGTACTTC. This codes for CASSQPSGGANYEQYF.

The chain employs TRBV7-2 and TRBJ2-5, with D perhaps given as TRBD1 or TRBD2 (5 bases each). V gave up 3 bases and J gave up 4 bases, with 15 bases separating them. The CDR3 is 15 amino acids. Looked up from germline, CDR1 is SGHTA and CDR2 is FQGNSA. CDR3 nucleotide sequence: TGTGCCAGCAGCTTCGATCGGGGCGCGGGAGAGACCCAGTACTTC. Translation: CASSFDRGAGETQYF.

This clone has a count of ten or more. The chain links TRBV10-2 to TRBJ1-2, with D unclear. This CDR3 contains 13 residues. From germline, CDR1 is WSHSY and CDR2 SAAADI. V lost 1 base, J lost 6 bases, and 9 bases lay in between. The CDR3 region is CASSELSRDGYTF. CDR3 in DNA: TGCGCCAGCAGTGAGTTGTCCCGGGATGGCTACACCTTC.

The chain is built from TRBV5-1 and TRBJ1-1; 8 positions agree with TRBD1. The trim removed 4 bases at V and 4 bases at J, leaving 3 bases unmatched. Germline CDR1 SGHRS, CDR2 YFSETQ. CDR3 size: 13 residues. CDR3 in DNA: TGCGCCAGCAGCCCGGACAGGGTCACTGAAGCTTTCTTT. As protein: CASSPDRVTEAFF.

V is TRBV14 and J is TRBJ1-1; 7 bases align to TRBD1. This CDR3 has 13 amino acids. CDR1 SGHDN and CDR2 FVKESK come from the germline V gene. After removal of 4 bases from V and 11 bases from J, the junction contained 10 bases not matched to a gene. The CDR3 here is CASSRQGSSVAFF. The DNA for the CDR3 is TGTGCCAGCAGCCGACAGGGTAGCTCTGTCGCTTTCTTT.

This clone was seen only once. This chain joins TRBV28 and TRBJ2-1, with D possibly called TRBD1 or TRBD2 (5 bases each). V was shortened by 10 bases and J by 5 bases, with 12 bases between the two germline ends. This CDR3 region has 12 residues. Germline V gene sequence: CDR1 MDHEN, CDR2 SYDVKM. CDR3 DNA: TGTGCCACCTGGGACCGAAACAATGAGCAGTTCTTC. Residues: CATWDRNNEQFF.

This rearrangement joins TRBV6-4 to TRBJ2-6, with D hard to call. The germline V and J ends were trimmed by 0 bases and 4 bases, with 10 bases remaining between them. CDR3 size: 16 residues. Germline lookup yields CDR1 MRHNA and CDR2 SNTAGT. The CDR3 here is CASSDSYVEGANVLTF. DNA of the CDR3: TGTGCCAGCAGTGACTCGTATGTCGAGGGGGCCAACGTCCTGACTTTC.

The chain is built from TRBV5-1 and TRBJ2-5; D gene ambiguous. CDR1 is SGHRS and CDR2 is YFSETQ in the germline V gene. This CDR3 region has 14 residues. Trimming took off 4 bases at V and 5 bases at J, with 15 bases between the two ends. CDR3 amino acids: CASSPRPGPETQYF. In DNA, the CDR3 is TGCGCCAGCAGCCCAAGGCCCGGTCCCGAGACCCAGTACTTC.

The chain links TRBV2 to TRBJ2-5; perhaps TRBD1 as D (6 bases). Germline assignment: CDR1 SNHLY and CDR2 FYNNEI. With 8 bases removed from V and 3 bases from J, the gap between germline ends came to 13 bases. This CDR3 is 13 amino acids long. CDR3 region: CASSPNREETQYF. The CDR3 DNA follows: TGTGCCAGCTCGCCAAACAGGGAAGAGACCCAGTACTTC.

The genes are TRBV2 and TRBJ1-3; D is perhaps TRBD1 (5 bases). The CDR3 length is 14 residues. The germline V gene has CDR1 SNHLY and CDR2 FYNNEI. V gave up 4 bases and J gave up 0 bases, with 7 bases separating them. The CDR3 loop reads CASSGTGSGNTIYF. DNA for the CDR3: TGTGCCAGCAGTGGAACAGGCTCTGGAAACACCATATATTTT.

The V and J genes are TRBV5-5 and TRBJ2-7; D gene uncertain. The CDR3 covers 15 residues. In germline, CDR1 is SGHKS, CDR2 YYEKEE (reference sequence). V was clipped by 0 bases and J by 3 bases, with 13 bases between them. CDR3 amino acids: CASSLGRGGFYEQYF. The CDR3 bases are TGTGCCAGCAGCTTGGGCCGTGGTGGGTTCTACGAGCAGTACTTC.

The chain employs TRBV28 and TRBJ1-1; perhaps TRBD1 as D (5 bases). V dropped 4 bases and J dropped 10 bases, with 13 bases sitting between them. This CDR3 region has 12 residues. Germline CDR1 is MDHEN and CDR2 is SYDVKM. The CDR3: CASSSPGYGAFF. The CDR3 DNA reads TGTGCCAGCAGTTCGCCAGGGTATGGAGCTTTCTTT. The whole variable domain, filled in from reference TRBV28 and TRBJ1-1, reads DVKVTQSSRYLVKRTGEKVFLECVQDMDHENMFWYRQDPGLGLRLIYFSYDVKMKEKGDIPEGYSVSREKKERFSLILESASTNQTSMYLCASSSPGYGAFFGQGTRLTVV.

This clone appeared once. The J gene is TRBJ1-1, the V gene TRBV9, with D possibly matching TRBD1 (6 bases). This CDR3 has 16 residues. The V and J ends lost 0 bases and 1 base respectively, with 13 bases between them. CDR1 and CDR2 from the germline V gene are SGDLS and YYNGEE. The CDR3: CASSVGPGRGNTEAFF. In DNA, the CDR3 is TGTGCCAGCAGCGTAGGGCCCGGCAGGGGGAACACTGAAGCTTTCTTT.

This clone was seen only once. The chain recombines TRBV19 with TRBJ1-5, with unresolved D. The CDR3 length is 16 residues. The V end lost 0 bases, the J end lost 0 bases, and 9 bases lay between the germline ends. Looked up from germline, CDR1 is LNHDA and CDR2 is SQIVND (reference sequence). The CDR3, as DNA: TGTGCCAGTAGTATAGAAGCGTACGGTAGCAATCAGCCCCAGCATTTT. This encodes CASSIEAYGSNQPQHF.

The chain employs TRBV2 and TRBJ1-2; the D gene is possibly TRBD1 (6 bases). This CDR3 region has 16 residues. CDR1 and CDR2 (germline): SNHLY, FYNNEI. The V and J ends lost 5 bases and 1 base respectively, with 17 bases between them. The CDR3 is CASSTTGTQNNYGYTF. As DNA, the CDR3 is TGTGCCAGCAGTACCACCGGGACACAAAATAACTATGGCTACACCTTC.

This clone was seen just once. This chain joins TRBV7-8 and TRBJ2-3; no definite D call. The CDR3 runs 15 residues. The ends were cut back, 1 base at V and 0 bases at J, with 8 bases in the middle. Per the germline V gene, CDR1 is SGHVS and CDR2 is FQNEAQ. This chain's CDR3 is CASSLGGYSTDTQYF. For the CDR3, the DNA is TGTGCCAGCAGCTTAGGGGGTTATAGCACAGATACGCAGTATTTT.

The rearrangement links TRBV19 to TRBJ1-1; the D gene is possibly TRBD1 (5 bases). Per the germline V gene, CDR1 is LNHDA and CDR2 is SQIVND (reference sequence). The CDR3 covers 16 residues. The V end was cut by 5 bases, the J end by 5 bases, with 21 bases between. This CDR3 is CASSLGLSGGETEAFF. DNA for the CDR3: TGTGCCAGTAGTCTCGGACTCTCCGGGGGGGAGACTGAAGCTTTCTTT.

The rearrangement links TRBV12-5 to TRBJ2-2; 9 positions agree with TRBD2. V trimming: 5 bases; J trimming: 3 bases; junction bases outside the gene matches: 7. The CDR3 loop spans 16 amino acids. Germline CDR1 LGHNT, CDR2 FRNRAP. The DNA for the CDR3 is TGTGCTAGTGGTCCCCGATCTAGCGGGGACACCGGGGAGCTGTTTTTT. It codes for CASGPRSSGDTGELFF.

The chain links TRBV12-3 or TRBV12-4 to TRBJ1-6; a weak D match, TRBD1 (5 bases). CDR3 length: 13 residues. Between the trimmed V and J ends, which lost 4 bases and 9 bases, there was a span of 10 bases. This CDR3 is CASSYTQGSPLHF. CDR3 nucleotides: TGTGCCAGCAGTTATACCCAGGGTTCACCCCTCCACTTT.

A remark on this clone: The same CDR3 also results from other DNA sequences found in this sample. This sequence joins TRBV27 and TRBJ1-5; D gene unclear. Germline lookup yields CDR1 MNHEY and CDR2 SMNVEV (reference sequence). The CDR3 spans 14 residues. V was pared by 5 bases and J by 1 base, with 9 bases between. The CDR3: CASSPLGSNQPQHF. CDR3 coding DNA: TGTGCCAGCAGTCCTCTGGGAAGCAATCAGCCCCAGCATTTT.

This chain joins TRBV19 and TRBJ2-2, with 9 bases matching TRBD1. This CDR3 has 17 amino acids. V shed 0 bases and J 6 bases; nucleotides not matched to a gene: 8. Germline lookup yields CDR1 LNHDA and CDR2 SQIVND (reference sequence). The CDR3 here is CASSIDQGQGPAGELFF. For the CDR3, the DNA is TGTGCCAGTAGTATAGACCAGGGACAGGGTCCCGCCGGGGAGCTGTTTTTT.